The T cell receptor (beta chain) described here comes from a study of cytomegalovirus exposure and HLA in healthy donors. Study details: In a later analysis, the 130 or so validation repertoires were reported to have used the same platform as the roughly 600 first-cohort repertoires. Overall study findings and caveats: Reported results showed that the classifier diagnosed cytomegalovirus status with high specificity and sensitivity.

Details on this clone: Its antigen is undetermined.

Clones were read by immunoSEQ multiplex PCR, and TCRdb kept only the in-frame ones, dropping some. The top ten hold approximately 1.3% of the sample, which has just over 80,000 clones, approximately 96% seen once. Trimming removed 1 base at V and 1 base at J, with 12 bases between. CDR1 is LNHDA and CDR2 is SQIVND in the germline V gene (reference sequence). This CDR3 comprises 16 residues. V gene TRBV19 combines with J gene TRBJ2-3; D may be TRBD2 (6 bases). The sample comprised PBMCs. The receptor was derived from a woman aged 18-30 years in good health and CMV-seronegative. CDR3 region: CASSIGAGLRTDTQYF. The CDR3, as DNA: TGTGCCAGTAGTATAGGTGCGGGACTCCGCACAGATACGCAGTATTTT.